These 21 T cell receptor beta chains came from one sample sequenced in a study of shared clonotypes between healthy human individuals. TCRdb's copy holds only in-frame clones and misses some; the assay was immunoSEQ multiplex PCR. The table lists approximately 350,000 clones, less than 85% of them singletons. Sequencing was done on a sample of memory CD4+ T cells sorted from blood. Sample subset: CD45RA-negative fraction. These receptors were obtained from a man aged 30-40 years in good health.

Only a few counts were recorded for this clone. This chain connects TRBV28 to TRBJ2-3, with D hard to call. The CDR3 loop spans 16 amino acids. The germline V and J ends were trimmed by 6 bases and 1 base, with 17 bases remaining between them. Germline V gene lookup returns CDR1 MDHEN and CDR2 SYDVKM. The CDR3 spells CASRLQLFSGTDTQYF. As DNA, the CDR3 is TGTGCCAGCAGACTGCAGCTCTTCTCTGGCACAGATACGCAGTATTTT.

A few counts support this clone. The V call is TRBV6-5, the J call TRBJ2-5, with D perhaps matching TRBD2 (5 bases). The V gene lost 6 bases and the J gene lost 4 bases, with 18 bases spanning the gap. Germline V gene sequence: CDR1 MNHEY, CDR2 SVGAGI. CDR3 size: 15 residues. The CDR3 is CASSPRLHSGETQYF. The DNA of the CDR3 is TGTGCCAGCAGCCCCCGTCTGCACAGCGGAGAGACCCAGTACTTC.

This chain joins TRBV28 and TRBJ1-1; D gene ambiguous. Germline CDR1 reads MDHEN; CDR2 reads SYDVKM. This CDR3 comprises 12 residues. The V and J ends lost 5 bases and 3 bases respectively, with 7 bases between them. CDR3 DNA: TGTGCCAGCAGTCAAGGGTACACTGAAGCTTTCTTT. Residues: CASSQGYTEAFF. Variable domain in full (rest from reference TRBV28 and TRBJ1-1): DVKVTQSSRYLVKRTGEKVFLECVQDMDHENMFWYRQDPGLGLRLIYFSYDVKMKEKGDIPEGYSVSREKKERFSLILESASTNQTSMYLCASSQGYTEAFFGQGTRLTVV.

This rearrangement joins TRBV5-6 to TRBJ1-2; a possible D gene is TRBD1 (5 bases). CDR1 and CDR2 from the germline V gene are SGHDT and YYEEEE. Between the trimmed V and J ends, which lost 6 bases and 0 bases, there was a span of 18 bases. The CDR3 covers 16 residues. The DNA of the CDR3 is TGTGCCAGCAACCAAATTGGGGGTCCAGCTAACTATGGCTACACCTTC. Protein product: CASNQIGGPANYGYTF.

In the case of this clone: This same CDR3 is encoded by further DNA sequences in the sample. J is TRBJ1-2 and V is TRBV19, with 9 bases aligning to TRBD1. From germline, CDR1 is LNHDA and CDR2 SQIVND (reference sequence). The CDR3 is 13 amino acids. J was trimmed by 8 bases and V by 5 bases; bases with no gene match: 6. This CDR3 reads CASSLRQGGGYTF. The CDR3 DNA is TGTGCCAGTAGTCTACGACAGGGGGGAGGCTACACCTTC.

The CDR3 DNA sequence: TGCGCCAGCAGCCGTCAGGAGGGTGGGGGGTACAATGAGCAGTTCTTC. Protein product: CASSRQEGGGYNEQFF. The J gene is TRBJ2-1, the V gene TRBV5-1, with D possibly matching TRBD2 (6 bases). The CDR3 has 16 amino acids. V lost 4 bases, J lost 4 bases, and 18 bases lay in between. Germline CDR1 is SGHRS and CDR2 is YFSETQ.

The rearrangement uses TRBV20-1 and TRBJ2-5, with D perhaps TRBD1 or TRBD2 (5 bases each). Trimming left V 5 bases short and J 14 bases short, with 15 bases between. CDR3 length equals 10 residues. Germline assignment: CDR1 DFQATT and CDR2 SNEGSKA (reference sequence). The CDR3 DNA reads TGCAGTGCTGGCCGAGGGGCGTACTACTTC. Amino acids: CSAGRGAYYF.

The chain has TRBV1 and TRBJ1-4; TRBD1 is the table's D call, not checked against the DNA. TRBV1 is labeled a pseudogene. The CDR3 loop spans 15 amino acids. The CDR3 nucleotides read TGCACCAGCAGCCACACCGGGACAGGGCAAGAAAAACTGTTTTTT. Amino acids: CTSSHTGTGQEKLFF.

V gene TRBV18 combines with J gene TRBJ1-1; 8 nucleotides align to TRBD1. The germline V gene has CDR1 KGHSH and CDR2 LQKENI. After removal of 3 bases from V and 4 bases from J, the junction contained 13 bases not matched to a gene. This CDR3 region has 17 residues. This CDR3 is CASSPVRPGGMSTEAFF. The CDR3 DNA follows: TGTGCCAGCTCACCGGTTCGGCCAGGGGGCATGAGCACTGAAGCTTTCTTT.

The chain couples TRBV2 to TRBJ2-1, with D possibly being TRBD2 (6 bases). The length of the CDR3 is 15 residues. V lost 6 bases and J 9 bases, leaving 21 bases between the germline ends. Germline CDR1 and CDR2: SNHLY and FYNNEI. The CDR3 nucleotides are TGTGCCAGCAGCGGGGGTGAGCGGACCCTCCGTGAGCAGTTCTTC. This codes for CASSGGERTLREQFF.

This clone was recorded many times. V gene TRBV14 combines with J gene TRBJ2-7; D gene ambiguous. V was clipped by 1 base and J by 0 bases, with 19 bases between them. The germline CDR1 and CDR2 sequences are SGHDN and FVKESK. The CDR3 is 18 residues long. CDR3 sequence reads: CASSQGWDLLRSSYEQYF. In nucleotides, the CDR3 is TGTGCCAGCAGCCAAGGATGGGATCTACTAAGGAGCTCCTACGAGCAGTACTTC.

The rearrangement links TRBV27 to TRBJ2-1; D unresolved. CDR1 is MNHEY, CDR2 SMNVEV, per germline (reference sequence). The CDR3 length is 12 residues. Trimming cost V 6 bases and J 4 bases, with 7 bases left between them. The CDR3 nucleotides are TGTGCCAGCAGGGGGTTATACAATGAGCAGTTCTTC. This encodes CASRGLYNEQFF.

The rearrangement links TRBV7-9 to TRBJ1-1; D is unclear. Germline CDR1 SEHNR, CDR2 FQNEAQ (reference sequence). V was cut by 5 bases and J by 1 base, with 14 bases left in between. There are 15 residues in the CDR3. CDR3 bases: TGTGCCAGCAGCCGCCAGCGGTTGGCGAACACTGAAGCTTTCTTT. Its protein is CASSRQRLANTEAFF. Variable domain in full (rest from reference TRBV7-9 and TRBJ1-1): DTGVSQNPRHKITKRGQNVTFRCDPISEHNRLYWYRQTLGQGPEFLTYFQNEAQLEKSRLLSDRFSAERPKGSFSTLEIQRTEQGDSAMYLCASSRQRLANTEAFFGQGTRLTVV.

This clone was seen more than once but under ten times. The chain joins TRBV7-9 to TRBJ2-6; no definite D call. The germline V gene has CDR1 SEHNR and CDR2 FQNEAQ (reference sequence). Trimming shortened V by 10 bases and J by 0 bases, and 10 bases separated the two germline ends. CDR3 size: 14 residues. CDR3 amino acids: CATRAYSGANVLTF. The CDR3 DNA reads as TGTGCCACCCGGGCTTACTCTGGGGCCAACGTCCTGACTTTC.

J is TRBJ2-2 and V is TRBV5-1; 12 bases are a match to TRBD2. The CDR3 has 15 residues. With 4 bases clipped from V and 7 bases from J, the junction kept 5 bases outside the gene matches. Per the germline V gene, CDR1 is SGHRS and CDR2 is YFSETQ. CDR3 region: CASSPTSGSYGELFF. Written as DNA, the CDR3 is TGCGCCAGCAGCCCGACTAGCGGGAGTTACGGGGAGCTGTTTTTT.

This clone was observed once. Other DNA sequences of this sample code for an identical CDR3. The genes are TRBV9 and TRBJ2-1, with a weak D call TRBD2 (6 bases). Germline CDR1 is SGDLS and CDR2 is YYNGEE. The ends were cut back, 2 bases at V and 2 bases at J, with 11 bases in the middle. The CDR3 totals 15 residues. CDR3 in amino acids: CASSVGSGTYNEQFF. In nucleotides, the CDR3 is TGTGCCAGCAGCGTTGGTAGCGGTACCTACAATGAGCAGTTCTTC.

This sequence joins TRBV5-4 and TRBJ2-1; 9 bases fit TRBD2. V shed 0 bases, J shed 8 bases, and the junction held 12 bases outside the gene matches. The CDR3 is made up of 17 amino acids. From germline, CDR1 is SGHNT and CDR2 YYREEE (reference sequence). The DNA for the CDR3 is TGTGCCAGCAGCTTGGTAGCTAGCGGGACCTTGAGGGATGAGCAGTTCTTC. As protein: CASSLVASGTLRDEQFF.

This chain joins TRBV7-9 and TRBJ2-1, with D tentatively TRBD1 or TRBD2 (5 bases each). Germline V gives CDR1 SEHNR, CDR2 FQNEAQ (reference sequence). V was shortened by 6 bases and J by 5 bases, with 14 bases between the two germline ends. This CDR3 has 14 amino acids. This chain's CDR3 is CASRRPGTNNEQFF. The CDR3, as DNA: TGTGCCAGCAGGCGTCCCGGGACGAACAATGAGCAGTTCTTC.

The chain combines TRBV7-6 with TRBJ2-1; 10 positions match TRBD2. V lost 4 bases to trimming and J lost 6 bases; unmatched junction nucleotides: 9. Germline CDR1 is SGHVS and CDR2 is FNYEAQ. The CDR3 length is 16 residues. The CDR3 coding sequence is TGTGCCAGCAGCTCACCGGGACTAGCGAAACCCAATGAGCAGTTCTTC. Its protein is CASSSPGLAKPNEQFF.

V and J are TRBV28 and TRBJ1-3; a weak D match, TRBD1 (6 bases). This CDR3 contains 16 residues. The V and J ends lost 9 bases and 0 bases respectively, with 18 bases between them. The germline CDR1 and CDR2 sequences are MDHEN and SYDVKM. Here the CDR3 DNA reads TGTGCCAGTCAGGGGAGGGGGTTTCCCTCTGGAAACACCATATATTTT. Translated, it gives CASQGRGFPSGNTIYF.

The CDR3 region is CASSQDRTGRTDTQYF. CDR3 nucleotide sequence: TGTGCCAGCAGCCAAGATAGGACAGGCCGCACAGATACGCAGTATTTT. This chain connects TRBV14 to TRBJ2-3; 7 positions match TRBD1. Germline V gene lookup returns CDR1 SGHDN and CDR2 FVKESK. The CDR3 consists of 16 residues. Losses at the gene ends were 0 bases for V and 1 base for J; bases not matched to a gene: 4.